Detailed here is one T cell receptor (beta chain). Its cognate antigen has yet to be identified. Base-call qualities are not available, and no considerably larger clone is one nucleotide away. The library was generated by the immunoSEQ multiplex PCR assay. The published analysis was carried out like this. A statistical classification framework was developed to diagnose cytomegalovirus status using the catalog of TCR beta chain sequences. Not all clones reach the TCRdb copy of this immuneACCESS table, which keeps in-frame sequences only. Checked studies attribute under half of the gap to unresolved V genes and leave the rest unexplained. The DNA was the basis for D and trimming; V, J and clone size are from that table. This sample holds roughly 110,000 clones; about 88% were observed only once. 1.5% to 2% of the sample is taken by the ten largest. Separate from the roughly 700-subject first cohort, the validation cohort of roughly 110 subjects was the group to which the donors belonged.

This record comes from a study of cytomegalovirus exposure and HLA in healthy donors (dated by TCRdb to 2016 to 2017). At the level of the whole study: According to a later analysis, the roughly 120 validation repertoires were produced on the same platform as the 700 or so repertoires of the first cohort. The study aimed to test whether cataloging public T cell receptors could reveal signatures of past pathogen exposure. Besides the first cohort of about 730 subjects, a separate validation cohort made up of some 110 different subjects was used. To predict cytomegalovirus infection status, the study brought together high-throughput TCR immunosequencing, statistical association of individual TCRs with disease status, and machine learning. On the study overall, not on this receptor specifically: According to the authors, the approach could potentially be generalized to other disease states and immunological phenotypes. Most TCR sequences were seen in very few donors, while some public TCRs were found in many individuals. Cytomegalovirus status was reported to be diagnosed by the classifier with high specificity and sensitivity in both the original and validation cohorts. A later analysis had no HLA typing for the validation cohort, so co-occurrence there was scored across all 110 or so repertoires. In vitro tests confirmed that a few of the cytomegalovirus-associated TCR beta chains recognize cytomegalovirus antigens. In a later analysis, TCRs clustered in the first cohort were found to also tend to co-occur in the 120 or so validation repertoires, with over 90% of cluster scores above 0. The study gave a list of some 150 TCR beta chains associated with cytomegalovirus.

Sequencing was done on a sample of PBMCs. The sequence derives from a woman aged 18-29 years in good health and CMV-seropositive.

The sequenced DNA is TGTGCCAGCTCACCAAGCACAGGGGGAAGCACAGATACGCAGTATTTT. This encodes CASSPSTGGSTDTQYF. This sequence uses TRBV18 and TRBJ2-3; 8 nucleotides in the junction match TRBD1. CDR1 and CDR2, per the germline V gene, are KGHSH and LQKENI. Measured from the cysteine to the phenylalanine, the CDR3 is 16 residues long. CDR3 DNA is the only sequence kept; it has 48 bases, read in frame from the first base. V trim: 2 bases; J trim: 0 bases; unmatched bases: 4. Outside the CDR3, residues come from the reference TRBV18 and TRBJ2-3 proteins, so the full variable domain is: NAGVMQNPRHLVRRRGQEARLRCSPMKGHSHVYWYRQLPEEGLKFMVYLQKENIIDESGMPKERFSAEFPKEGPSILRIQQVVRGDSAAYFCASSPSTGGSTDTQYFGPGTRLTVL.